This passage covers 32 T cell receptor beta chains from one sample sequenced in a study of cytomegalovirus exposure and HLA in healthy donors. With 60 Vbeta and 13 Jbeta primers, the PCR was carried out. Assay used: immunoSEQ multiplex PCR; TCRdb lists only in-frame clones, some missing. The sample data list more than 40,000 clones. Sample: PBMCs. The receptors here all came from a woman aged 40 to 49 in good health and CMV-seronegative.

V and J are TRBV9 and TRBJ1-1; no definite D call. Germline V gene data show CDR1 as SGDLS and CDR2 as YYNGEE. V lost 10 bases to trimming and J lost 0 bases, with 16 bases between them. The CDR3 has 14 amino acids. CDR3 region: CASSRGVLNTEAFF. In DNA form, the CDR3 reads TGTGCCTCATCGCGGGGTGTCTTGAACACTGAAGCTTTCTTT.

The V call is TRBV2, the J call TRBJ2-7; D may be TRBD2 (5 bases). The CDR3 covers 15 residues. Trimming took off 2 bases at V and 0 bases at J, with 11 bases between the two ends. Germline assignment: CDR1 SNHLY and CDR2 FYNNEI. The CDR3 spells CASSERRTNSYEQYF. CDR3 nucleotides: TGTGCCAGCAGTGAAAGGAGGACGAACTCCTACGAGCAGTACTTC.

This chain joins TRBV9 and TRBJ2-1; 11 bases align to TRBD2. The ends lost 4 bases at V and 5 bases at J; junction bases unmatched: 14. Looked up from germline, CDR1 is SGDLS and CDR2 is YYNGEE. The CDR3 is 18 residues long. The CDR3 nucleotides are TGTGCCAGCAGCCCGGATCCTCTAGCGGGAGGTGACGACAATGAGCAGTTCTTC. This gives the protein CASSPDPLAGGDDNEQFF.

This CDR3 is CASSLGTGGERTEAFF. The CDR3 DNA reads TGTGCCAGCAGCCTAGGGACAGGGGGCGAACGCACTGAAGCTTTCTTT. The chain is built from TRBV14 and TRBJ1-1, with 12 bases identical to TRBD1. After removal of 4 bases from V and 4 bases from J, the junction contained 7 bases not matched to a gene. Germline CDR1 SGHDN, CDR2 FVKESK. This CDR3 comprises 16 residues.

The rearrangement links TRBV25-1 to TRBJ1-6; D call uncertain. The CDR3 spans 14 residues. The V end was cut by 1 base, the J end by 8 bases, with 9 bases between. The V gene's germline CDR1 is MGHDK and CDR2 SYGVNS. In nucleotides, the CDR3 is TGTGCCAGCAGTGAATCGGGTTTTTATTCACCCCTCCACTTT. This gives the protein CASSESGFYSPLHF.

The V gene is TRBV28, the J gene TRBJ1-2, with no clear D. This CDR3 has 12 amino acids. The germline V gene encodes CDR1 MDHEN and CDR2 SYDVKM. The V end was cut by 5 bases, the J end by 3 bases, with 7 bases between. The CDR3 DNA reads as TGTGCCAGCAGTGCTACGGACTATGGCTACACCTTC. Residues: CASSATDYGYTF.

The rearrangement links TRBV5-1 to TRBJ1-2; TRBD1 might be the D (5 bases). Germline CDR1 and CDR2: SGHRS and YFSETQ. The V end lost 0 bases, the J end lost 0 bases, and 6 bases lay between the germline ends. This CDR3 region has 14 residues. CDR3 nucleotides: TGCGCCAGCAGCTTGGCGGGGGCTAACTATGGCTACACCTTC. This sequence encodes CASSLAGANYGYTF.

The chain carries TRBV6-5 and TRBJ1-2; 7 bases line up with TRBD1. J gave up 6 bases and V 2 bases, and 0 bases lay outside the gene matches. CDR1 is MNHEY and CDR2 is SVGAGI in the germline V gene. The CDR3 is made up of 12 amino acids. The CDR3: CASSYRGHGYTF. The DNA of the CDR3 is TGTGCCAGCAGTTACAGGGGGCATGGCTACACCTTC.

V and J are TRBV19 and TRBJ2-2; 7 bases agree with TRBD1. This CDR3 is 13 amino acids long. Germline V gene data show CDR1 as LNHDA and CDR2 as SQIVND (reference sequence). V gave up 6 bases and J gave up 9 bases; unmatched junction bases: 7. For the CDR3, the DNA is TGTGCCAGTAGCAACAGGGGTATGCGGGAGCTGTTTTTT. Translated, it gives CASSNRGMRELFF.

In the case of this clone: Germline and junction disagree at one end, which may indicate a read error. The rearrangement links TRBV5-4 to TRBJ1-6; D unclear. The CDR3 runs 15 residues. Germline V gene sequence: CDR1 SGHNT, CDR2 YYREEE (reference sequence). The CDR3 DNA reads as TGTGCCAGCAGCTTGGCGAGCTCCTATAATTCACCCCTACACTTT. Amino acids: CASSLASSYNSPLHF.

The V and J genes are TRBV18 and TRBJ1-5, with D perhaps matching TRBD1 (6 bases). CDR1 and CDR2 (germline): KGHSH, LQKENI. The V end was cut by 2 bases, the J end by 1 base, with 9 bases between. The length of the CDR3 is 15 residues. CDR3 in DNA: TGTGCCAGCTCACCATCGCAGGGGAGCAATCAGCCCCAGCATTTT. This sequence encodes CASSPSQGSNQPQHF.

The CDR3 DNA reads TGCGCCAGCAGCTTGGAACCGGGAGGCAATCAGCCCCAGCATTTT. Translation: CASSLEPGGNQPQHF. The gene calls are TRBV5-1 and TRBJ1-5, with D uncertain. V was cut by 0 bases and J by 2 bases, with 9 bases left in between. Looked up from germline, CDR1 is SGHRS and CDR2 is YFSETQ. This CDR3 region has 15 residues.

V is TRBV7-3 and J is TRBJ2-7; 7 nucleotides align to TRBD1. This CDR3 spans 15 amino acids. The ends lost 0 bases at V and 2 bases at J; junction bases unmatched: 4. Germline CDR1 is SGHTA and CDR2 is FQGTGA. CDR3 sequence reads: CASSLTQGDAYEQYF. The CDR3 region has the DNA TGTGCCAGCAGCTTAACCCAGGGGGACGCCTACGAGCAGTACTTC.

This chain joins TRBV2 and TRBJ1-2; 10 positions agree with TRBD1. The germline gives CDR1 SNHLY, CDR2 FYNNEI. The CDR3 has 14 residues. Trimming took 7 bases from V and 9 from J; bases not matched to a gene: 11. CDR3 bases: TGTGCCAGCAAGATCGCGGGACAGGGGCTTAGCTACACCTTC. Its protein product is CASKIAGQGLSYTF.

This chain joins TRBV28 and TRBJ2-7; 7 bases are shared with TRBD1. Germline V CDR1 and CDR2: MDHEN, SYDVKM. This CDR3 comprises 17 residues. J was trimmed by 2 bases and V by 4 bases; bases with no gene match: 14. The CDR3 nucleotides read TGTGCCAGCAGTTCCATTCGGGTAGGGGGCGTCGCCTACGAGCAGTACTTC. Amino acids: CASSSIRVGGVAYEQYF.

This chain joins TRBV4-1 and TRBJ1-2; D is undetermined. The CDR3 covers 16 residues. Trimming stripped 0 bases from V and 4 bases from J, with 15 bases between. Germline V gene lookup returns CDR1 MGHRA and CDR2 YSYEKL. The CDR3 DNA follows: TGCGCCAGCAGCCAAGATCTGATTGAGGGAACCTATGGCTACACCTTC. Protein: CASSQDLIEGTYGYTF.

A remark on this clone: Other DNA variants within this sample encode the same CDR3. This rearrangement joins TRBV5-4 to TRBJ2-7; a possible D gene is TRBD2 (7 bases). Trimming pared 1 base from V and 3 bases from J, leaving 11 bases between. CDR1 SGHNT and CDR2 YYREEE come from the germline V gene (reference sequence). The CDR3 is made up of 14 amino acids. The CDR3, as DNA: TGTGCCAGCAGCTTGATAGGGGGGGTCTACGAGCAGTACTTC. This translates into CASSLIGGVYEQYF.

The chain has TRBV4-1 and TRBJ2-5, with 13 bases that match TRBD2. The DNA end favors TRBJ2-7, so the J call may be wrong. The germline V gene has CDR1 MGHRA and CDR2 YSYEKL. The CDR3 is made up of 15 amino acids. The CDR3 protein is CASSRTSGSFYEQYF. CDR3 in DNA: TGCGCCAGCAGCCGGACTAGCGGGAGTTTCTACGAGCAGTACTTC.

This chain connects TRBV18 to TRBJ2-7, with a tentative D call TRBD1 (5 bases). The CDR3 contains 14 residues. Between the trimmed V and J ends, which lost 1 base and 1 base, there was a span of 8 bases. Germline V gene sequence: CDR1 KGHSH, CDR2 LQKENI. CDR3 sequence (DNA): TGTGCCAGCTCACCACAGGGGTCTTCCTACGAGCAGTACTTC. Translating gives CASSPQGSSYEQYF.

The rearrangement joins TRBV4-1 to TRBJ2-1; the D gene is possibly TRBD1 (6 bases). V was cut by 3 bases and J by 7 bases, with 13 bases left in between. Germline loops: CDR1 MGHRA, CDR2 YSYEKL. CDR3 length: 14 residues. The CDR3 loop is CASSQFMGANEQFF. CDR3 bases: TGCGCCAGCAGCCAGTTCATGGGGGCAAATGAGCAGTTCTTC.

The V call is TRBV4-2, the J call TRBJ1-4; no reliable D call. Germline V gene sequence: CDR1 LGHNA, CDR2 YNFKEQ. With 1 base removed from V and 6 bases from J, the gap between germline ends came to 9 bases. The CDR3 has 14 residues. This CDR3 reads CASSQVGTDEKLFF. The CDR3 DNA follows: TGTGCCAGCAGCCAAGTAGGTACAGATGAAAAACTGTTTTTT.

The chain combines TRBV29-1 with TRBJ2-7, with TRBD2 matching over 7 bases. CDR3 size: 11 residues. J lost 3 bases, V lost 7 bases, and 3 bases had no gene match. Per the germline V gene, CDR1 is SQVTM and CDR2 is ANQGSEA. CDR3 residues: CSGLADYEQYF. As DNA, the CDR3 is TGCAGCGGGCTAGCGGACTACGAGCAGTACTTC.

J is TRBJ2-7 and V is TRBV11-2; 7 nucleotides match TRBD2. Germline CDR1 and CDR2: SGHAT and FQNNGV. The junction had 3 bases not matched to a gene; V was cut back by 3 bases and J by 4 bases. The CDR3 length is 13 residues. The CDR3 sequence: CASSLGRGYEQYF. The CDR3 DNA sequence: TGTGCCAGCAGCTTGGGGAGGGGATACGAGCAGTACTTC.

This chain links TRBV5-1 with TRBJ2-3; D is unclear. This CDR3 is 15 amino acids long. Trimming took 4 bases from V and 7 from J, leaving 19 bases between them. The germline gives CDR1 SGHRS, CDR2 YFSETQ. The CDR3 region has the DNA TGCGCCAGCAGCCCGGGTGGTGATCTCGGCAATACGCAGTATTTT. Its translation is CASSPGGDLGNTQYF.

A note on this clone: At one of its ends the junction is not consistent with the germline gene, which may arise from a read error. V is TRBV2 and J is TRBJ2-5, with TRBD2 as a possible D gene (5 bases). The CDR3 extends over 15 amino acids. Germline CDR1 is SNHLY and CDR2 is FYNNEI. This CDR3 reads CASREEVGRPENQYF. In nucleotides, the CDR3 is TGTGCCAGCAGGGAGGAAGTTGGCCGCCCGGAGAACCAGTACTTC.

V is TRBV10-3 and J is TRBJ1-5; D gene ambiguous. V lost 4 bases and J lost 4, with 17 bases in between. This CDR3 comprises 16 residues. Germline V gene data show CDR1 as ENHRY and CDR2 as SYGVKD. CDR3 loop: CAISVNRSPGNQPQHF. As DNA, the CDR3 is TGTGCCATCAGTGTAAACCGATCCCCGGGGAATCAGCCCCAGCATTTT.

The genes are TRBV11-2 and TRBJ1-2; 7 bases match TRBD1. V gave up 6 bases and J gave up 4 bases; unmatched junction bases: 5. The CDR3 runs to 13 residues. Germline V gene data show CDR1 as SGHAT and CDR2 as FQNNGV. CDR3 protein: CASRGTASYGYTF. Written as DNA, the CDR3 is TGTGCCAGCAGGGGGACAGCGTCCTATGGCTACACCTTC.

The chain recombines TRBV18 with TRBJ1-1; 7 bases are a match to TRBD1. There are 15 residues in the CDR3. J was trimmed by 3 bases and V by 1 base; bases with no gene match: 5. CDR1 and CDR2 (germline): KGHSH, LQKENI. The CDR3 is CASSPQGASDTEAFF. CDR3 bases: TGTGCCAGCTCACCACAGGGGGCGTCGGACACTGAAGCTTTCTTT.

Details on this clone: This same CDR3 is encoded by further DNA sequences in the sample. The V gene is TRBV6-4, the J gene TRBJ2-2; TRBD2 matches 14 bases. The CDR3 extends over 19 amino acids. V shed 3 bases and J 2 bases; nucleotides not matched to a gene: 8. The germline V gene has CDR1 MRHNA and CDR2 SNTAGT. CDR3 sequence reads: CASSDTAGLAGENTGELFF. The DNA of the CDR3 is TGTGCCAGCAGTGATACTGCGGGACTAGCGGGAGAAAACACCGGGGAGCTGTTTTTT.

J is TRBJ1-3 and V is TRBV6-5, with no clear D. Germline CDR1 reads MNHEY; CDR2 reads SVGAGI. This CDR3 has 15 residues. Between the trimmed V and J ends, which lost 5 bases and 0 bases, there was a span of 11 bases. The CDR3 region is CASSPTGSSGNTIYF. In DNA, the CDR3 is TGTGCCAGCAGTCCGACCGGGAGCTCTGGAAACACCATATATTTT.

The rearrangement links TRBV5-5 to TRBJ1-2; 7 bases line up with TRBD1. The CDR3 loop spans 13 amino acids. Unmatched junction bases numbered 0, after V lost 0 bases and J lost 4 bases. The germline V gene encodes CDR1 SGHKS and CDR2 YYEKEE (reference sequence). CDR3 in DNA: TGTGCCAGCAGCTTGGGGGACAGCTATGGCTACACCTTC. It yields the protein CASSLGDSYGYTF.

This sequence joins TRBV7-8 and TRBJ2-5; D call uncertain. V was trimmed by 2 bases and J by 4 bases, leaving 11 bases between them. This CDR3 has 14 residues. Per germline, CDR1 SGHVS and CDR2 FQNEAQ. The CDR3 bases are TGTGCCAGCAGCTTAAAAGCGTCATTAGAGACCCAGTACTTC. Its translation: CASSLKASLETQYF.